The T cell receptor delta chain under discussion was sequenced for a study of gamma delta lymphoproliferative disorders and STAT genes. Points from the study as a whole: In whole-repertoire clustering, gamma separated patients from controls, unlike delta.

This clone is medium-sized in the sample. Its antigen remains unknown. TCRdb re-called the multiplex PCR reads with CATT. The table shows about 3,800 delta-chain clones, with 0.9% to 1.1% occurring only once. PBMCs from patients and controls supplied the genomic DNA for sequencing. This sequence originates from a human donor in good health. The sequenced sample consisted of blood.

The CDR3 loop is CACDMRLEGLLGGLYTDKLIF. CDR3 DNA sequence: TGTGCCTGTGACATGCGGCTTGAGGGGCTACTGGGGGGCCTGTACACCGATAAACTCATCTTT. The chain is built from TRDV2 and TRDJ1; 8 nucleotides match TRDD3. The CDR3 consists of 21 residues. Germline assignment: CDR1 GEAIGNYY and CDR2 EKD. Trimming at V came to 2 bases and at J to 0 bases, leaving 22 bases not matched to a gene.